This T cell receptor (beta chain) was captured in a study of T cell clones after liver transplantation. CD3+CD4+ and CD3+CD8+ cells were FACS-sorted from thawed unstimulated PBMCs. Findings and limits, study-wide: Migration into the graft, not deletion, may explain lost graft donor-reactive T cells. Post-transplant, graft-donor-reactive CD4 TCRbeta sequences in blood dropped significantly in most of the 8 subjects.

The CDR3 has 15 residues. V lost 6 bases, J lost 3 bases, and 15 bases lay in between. CDR1 MNHNY and CDR2 SVGAGI come from the germline V gene (reference sequence). Profiling relied on immunoSEQ multiplex PCR, and the TCRdb table lists in-frame clones only, not all of them. There are 45,000 to 60,000 clones in the sample; 60% to 80% occur only once, and about 9.7% lies in the top ten. This clone was picked up one time. Its target is not known. This clonotype was sampled from a human patient who received a liver transplant. T cells may partly derive from the graft donor. The input for sequencing was CD4+ T cells from blood, taken at the 22-month timepoint. The rearrangement uses TRBV6-6 and TRBJ1-5; D is undetermined. CDR3 coding DNA: TGTGCCAGCAGGTCCCCCGGACGGAACAATCAGCCCCAGCATTTT. This sequence encodes CASRSPGRNNQPQHF.